Listed below are T cell receptor beta chains from one sample, sequenced in a study of response to subunit inactivated influenza vaccine. Via MiXCR, TCRdb re-called the RT-PCR reads, giving one row per CDR3 protein. The sample has 500,000 to 650,000 distinct CDR3 sequences; under 9% are singletons. The source was PBMCs from blood, collected roughly 24 months after vaccination. These receptors originate from a man aged 50 to 75 who received an inactivated influenza vaccine. Both conserved end residues are part of each CDR3. D genes are given only for firm matches. The size entry is marked missing in some rows and otherwise reads once, few, many or a size class.

V	J	size	D	DNA	CDR3
TRBV7-9	TRBJ1-3	few	TRBD1	TGTGCCAGCAGCCTTTGGACAGGGGGCACCGGGAACACCATATATTTT	CASSLWTGGTGNTIYF
TRBV10-3	TRBJ2-2	few	-	TGTGCCATCAGTGGCAACAGTAAGTCCACCGGGGAGCTGTTTTTT	CAISGNSKSTGELFF
TRBV19	TRBJ2-2	-	TRBD2	TGTGCCAGTAGTATATGGACTAGCGGGAACACCGGGGAGCTGTTTTTT	CASSIWTSGNTGELFF
TRBV4-3	TRBJ2-7	-	TRBD2	TGCGCCAGCAGCCCTTCCTGGGCTAGCGGGAGCTACGAGCAGTACTTC	CASSPSWASGSYEQYF
TRBV29-1	TRBJ2-7	many	-	TGCAGCGTTGTCCAGGGAGTTGGGAAAGAGCAGTACTTC	CSVVQGVGKEQYF
TRBV4-2	TRBJ1-4	many	-	TGTGCCAGCAGCCAAGGGGGTACTAATGAAAAACTGTTTTTT	CASSQGGTNEKLFF
TRBV6-2/TRBV6-3	TRBJ2-7	-	TRBD2	TGTGCCAGCAGTTACTCTCTAGCGGGAGCGATCGAGCAGTACTTC	CASSYSLAGAIEQYF
TRBV4-2	TRBJ1-1	many	-	TGTGCCAGCAGCCTACCTGAGGGGGGGACCTTGAACACTGAAGCTTTCTTT	CASSLPEGGTLNTEAFF
TRBV15	TRBJ2-1	-	TRBD2	TGTGCCACCAGCGAGCGGGAGGGCCCTTACAATGAGCAGTTCTTC	CATSEREGPYNEQFF
TRBV12-3/TRBV12-4	TRBJ2-4	-	-	TGTGCCAGCAGTTTAATAGCTGGTTTCGAGGAGCAGTACTTC	CASSLIAGFEEQYF
TRBV29-1	TRBJ2-1	many	TRBD2	TGCAGCGTTGAGGGTAGCGGGACGCTAGACTACAATGAGCAGTTCTTC	CSVEGSGTLDYNEQFF
TRBV7-2	TRBJ2-2	-	-	TGTGCCAGCAGCCCCGGGCCCGCACCGGGGGAGCTGTTTTTT	CASSPGPAPGELFF
TRBV18	TRBJ2-1	few	TRBD2	TGTGCCAGCTCACCAAGGACTAGCGAGAATGAGCAGTTCTTC	CASSPRTSENEQFF
TRBV7-2	TRBJ2-7	many	-	TGTGCCAGCAGCTTAGTGGGACAAGCCTACGAGCAGTACTTC	CASSLVGQAYEQYF
TRBV30	TRBJ2-7	-	TRBD2	TGTGCCTCCCGGACTAGCGGCTACTACGAGCAGTACTTC	CASRTSGYYEQYF
TRBV20-1	TRBJ1-1	few	-	TGCAGTGCTAGGCCACCCCAGAGCACTGAAGCTTTCTTT	CSARPPQSTEAFF
TRBV7-9	TRBJ1-2	few	-	TGTGCCAGCAGACTTGCCGGGTCCCGAGATGGCTACACCTTC	CASRLAGSRDGYTF
TRBV7-9	TRBJ2-5	few	TRBD2	TGTGCCAGCAGAACGGGACTAGCGGGAGGCCCGGAGACCCAGTACTTC	CASRTGLAGGPETQYF
TRBV15	TRBJ2-7	-	-	TGTGCCACCTCAAGTTATACAGGGTCCTACGAGCAGTACTTC	CATSSYTGSYEQYF
TRBV10-3	TRBJ1-2	few	-	TGTGCCATCTTTAAGGGCCCTTCTAACTATGGCTACACCTTC	CAIFKGPSNYGYTF
TRBV7-9	TRBJ2-7	few	-	TGTGCCAGCAGCTTATTAGGGCGGAGTGAGCAGTACTTC	CASSLLGRSEQYF
TRBV10-3	TRBJ2-2	few	-	TGTGCCTCCCAAAGGCCCAGGGAGCGCCCGAACACCGGGGAGCTGTTTTTT	CASQRPRERPNTGELFF
TRBV4-2	TRBJ2-2	few	TRBD1	TGTGCCAGCAGCCTCACAGGGGTAGGGAACACCGGGGAGCTGTTTTTT	CASSLTGVGNTGELFF
TRBV5-1	TRBJ2-5	few	-	TGCGCCAGCACTTATATGGACGGGACCCAGTACTTC	CASTYMDGTQYF
TRBV5-5	TRBJ1-1	many	-	TGTGCCAGCAGTATCGGTCCTGAAGCTTTCTTT	CASSIGPEAFF
TRBV6-1	TRBJ2-7	-	TRBD1	TGTGCCAGCACTAAAGGACAGGGGGCTTCCTACGAGCAGTACTTC	CASTKGQGASYEQYF
TRBV25-1	TRBJ1-3	few	-	TGTGCCAGCAGTGAATATGGGGGAGGAGGAAACACCATATATTTT	CASSEYGGGGNTIYF
TRBV18	TRBJ2-2	few	-	TGTGCCAGCTCACCCGAGGGAGGCTACACCGGGGAGCTGTTTTTT	CASSPEGGYTGELFF
TRBV19	TRBJ1-5	-	-	TGTGCCAGTAGTATAGCCGTCGGAACGGAGGCGGGCAATCAGCCCCAGCATTTT	CASSIAVGTEAGNQPQHF
TRBV10-3	TRBJ2-3	many	-	TGTGCCATCAGTGAAGGAGGACTGGACACAGATACGCAGTATTTT	CAISEGGLDTDTQYF
TRBV4-3	TRBJ1-6	few	-	TGCGCCAGCAGCCAAGTCATCGGACAGCTTTATAATTCACCCCTCCACTTT	CASSQVIGQLYNSPLHF
TRBV13	TRBJ2-1	many	TRBD1	TGTGCCAGCAGCTTAGTGGGACAGGGAGGTTTTGAGCAGTTCTTC	CASSLVGQGGFEQFF
TRBV7-2	TRBJ1-1	-	TRBD1	TGTGCCAGCAGCCTACAGGGGGCTCTGGACACTGAAGCTTTCTTT	CASSLQGALDTEAFF
TRBV19	TRBJ2-1	few	TRBD2	TGTGCCAGTAGTAGACCGGGACTAGCGGGAGGAGGGGATGAGCAGTTCTTC	CASSRPGLAGGGDEQFF
TRBV10-3	TRBJ1-5	-	-	TGTGCCATCAGTGAGTCGGTCTCTGAGGGGGGTCAGCCCCAGCATTTT	CAISESVSEGGQPQHF
TRBV5-1	TRBJ2-1	-	-	TGCGCCAGCAGCGCGGGCGGCATATACAATGAGCAGTTCTTC	CASSAGGIYNEQFF
TRBV7-9	TRBJ2-1	few	TRBD2	TGTGCCAGCAGCTTAAGAACCTTTAGCGGGTTCAATGAGCAGTTCTTC	CASSLRTFSGFNEQFF
TRBV2	TRBJ1-6	few	-	TGTGCCAGCATCCTTGGGGGCGCGAGGAATTCACCCCTCCACTTT	CASILGGARNSPLHF
TRBV9	TRBJ2-1	many	-	TGTGCCAGCAGCGAGGGACTGAACAATGAGCAGTTCTTC	CASSEGLNNEQFF
TRBV6-2/TRBV6-3	TRBJ2-7	-	-	TGTGCCAGCAGTCCAAAAATCGAGCAGTACTTC	CASSPKIEQYF
TRBV24-1	TRBJ1-5	few	-	TGTGCCACCTGTCCACCCAGGGACGACCTTGTCCCCTCAAAACAGCCCCAGCATTTT	CATCPPRDDLVPSKQPQHF
TRBV20-1	TRBJ2-7	-	TRBD2	TGCAGTGCTAGAGATGAGGAGGGACTAGCCCAGCAGTACTTC	CSARDEEGLAQQYF
TRBV6-2/TRBV6-3	TRBJ2-2	few	-	TGTGCCAGCAGTTCGGCAGGGATGGCCGGGGAGCTGTTTTTT	CASSSAGMAGELFF
TRBV20-1	TRBJ1-4	-	-	TGCAGTGCATACCCCGGGCTTGCCTCCGGAAAACTGTTTTTT	CSAYPGLASGKLFF